The present TCR beta chain was sequenced within a study of OX40 agonist ivuxolimab in advanced cancers. Background on the study: The drug used for patients, ivuxolimab, was an agonistic anti-OX40 (CD134) antibody. Allowance was made for prior anti-PD-1, anti-PD-L1 or anti-CTLA-4 therapy, and roughly 40% had some.

Assay: immunoSEQ multiplex PCR; the TCRdb copy retains only in-frame clones and omits some. Among about 81,000 clones listed, around four fifths were seen once. Regarding this clone: Its antigen is undetermined.

Study-wide findings and caveats: Compared with others, partial responders at 0.1-3.0 mg/kg displayed clonal expansion among the lowest.

Germline V gives CDR1 SGHNT, CDR2 YENEEA. The CDR3 is made up of 14 amino acids. Between the trimmed V and J ends, which lost 4 bases and 6 bases, there was a span of 16 bases. Patients with autoimmune history or systemic immunosuppression were excluded. V usage is TRBV11-3 and J usage is TRBJ2-7, with D perhaps TRBD2 (5 bases). The material sequenced was CD4+ or CD8+ T cells sorted from blood, taken in a trial of the OX40 agonist ivuxolimab. The receptor's source is an adult with an advanced solid tumor such as melanoma, head and neck, liver or kidney cancer. The CDR3 protein is CASSSRSGESEQYF. For the CDR3, the DNA is TGTGCCAGCAGCTCCAGATCCGGGGAGAGCGAGCAGTACTTC.